This section outlines one T cell receptor beta chain sequence together with its context. Its antigen is still unknown. Investigators took roughly 9.5 milliliters of peripheral blood from every donor. Together with a sample-barcoded 5' primer, a J-beta primer mix was included in a second PCR lasting about 6 to 11 cycles. TCRdb fed the 5' RACE reads into MiXCR, producing one record per CDR3 protein. The sample shows approximately 1.5 million distinct CDR3 sequences, roughly two fifths of them seen only once. These data are taken from a study of blood T cells in healthy people across ages. Germline CDR1 MNHEY, CDR2 SVGEGT. The CDR3 loop spans 13 amino acids. Trimming cost V 6 bases and J 7 bases, with 15 bases left between them. Regarding the study as a whole: Donor CMV infection status was unknown, possibly confounding age-related changes in expanded clonotypes.

The chain links TRBV6-2 or TRBV6-3 to TRBJ1-2, with D hard to call. This clonotype was sampled from a woman under 30 in good health. Sequenced sample: blood. In DNA, the CDR3 is TGTGCCAGCAGCCAAGCAATCCTTGGTGGCTACACCTTC. Amino acid sequence: CASSQAILGGYTF.